The clone carrying this T cell receptor (beta chain) was observed a few times. Its antigen remains unknown. Patients had received no treatment of any kind before thyroid surgery. These data originate in a study of metastatic and nonmetastatic thyroid tumors. Study overall: Samples came from malignant and benign thyroid patients, and repertoires were compared across blood and tumor or nodule tissue. Study-wide points: Benign nodules were reported to have significantly lower TCR beta diversity than malignant thyroid tumors, in blood and tumor.

TCRdb reanalyzed the PCR reads via MiXCR. Among roughly 20,000 clones listed, roughly 17% were seen once. The CDR3 is 13 amino acids. Germline V gene sequence: CDR1 LNHDA, CDR2 SQIVND (reference sequence). The ends were cut back, 7 bases at V and 4 bases at J, with 13 bases in the middle. The chain joins TRBV19 to TRBJ1-2, with D unclear. Sequenced input: blood. The origin of this receptor is a male donor with papillary thyroid cancer or a benign thyroid nodule (not recorded which). Some clones in this sample may be carry-over from other donors' samples. CDR3 residues: CASTEGLTYGYTF. The CDR3 region has the DNA TGTGCCAGTACGGAGGGCCTCACCTATGGCTACACCTTC.